Described below is a single TCR beta chain sequence and its context. The data derive from a study of cytomegalovirus exposure and HLA in healthy donors. PCR primers comprised 60 Vbeta and 13 Jbeta primers. Some clones are missing from TCRdb's copy, which holds only in-frame ones; the method was immunoSEQ multiplex PCR. The listing records approximately 100,000 clones. The V gene's germline CDR1 is SGHDN and CDR2 FVKESK. Trimming cost V 0 bases and J 5 bases, with 10 bases left between them. The CDR3 sequence is 14 residues long. The sequencing input was PBMCs. The receptor was derived from a man aged 45-60 years in good health and CMV-seronegative. This sequence joins TRBV14 and TRBJ2-5; D gene uncertain. CDR3 amino acids: CASSQDFARETQYF. The CDR3, as DNA: TGTGCCAGCAGCCAAGATTTTGCCAGGGAGACCCAGTACTTC.